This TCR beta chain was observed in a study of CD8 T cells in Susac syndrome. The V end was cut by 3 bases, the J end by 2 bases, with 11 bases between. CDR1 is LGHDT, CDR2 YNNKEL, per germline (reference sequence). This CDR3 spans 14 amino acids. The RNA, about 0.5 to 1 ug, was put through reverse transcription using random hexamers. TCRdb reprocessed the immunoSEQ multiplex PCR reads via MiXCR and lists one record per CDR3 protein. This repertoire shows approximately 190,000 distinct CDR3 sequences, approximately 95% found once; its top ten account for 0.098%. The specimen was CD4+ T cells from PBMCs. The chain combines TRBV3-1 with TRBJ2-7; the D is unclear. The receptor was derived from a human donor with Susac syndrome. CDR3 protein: CASSHLTAPYEQYF. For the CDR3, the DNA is TGTGCCAGCAGCCATCTAACGGCACCCTACGAGCAGTACTTC.